One sample yielded the 21 T cell receptor beta chains listed below, sequenced in a study of cytomegalovirus exposure and HLA in healthy donors. PCR employed 60 Vbeta and 13 Jbeta primers. Generated by immunoSEQ multiplex PCR, the TCRdb table keeps only in-frame clones and is missing some. Among roughly 130,000 clones listed, around 80% were seen once. Sequences were obtained from PBMCs. All receptors derive from a man aged 30-40 years in good health and CMV-seronegative.

This rearrangement joins TRBV29-1 to TRBJ1-2; no clear D. The CDR3 totals 11 residues. V dropped 3 bases and J dropped 3 bases, with 5 bases sitting between them. The germline V gene encodes CDR1 SQVTM and CDR2 ANQGSEA. The CDR3 sequence: CSVDGDYGYTF. The CDR3 DNA reads TGCAGCGTTGACGGGGACTATGGCTACACCTTC.

The chain couples TRBV4-3 to TRBJ2-7; TRBD1 might be the D (6 bases). Germline V gives CDR1 LGHNA, CDR2 YSLEER. This CDR3 is built from 14 residues. Trimming pared 3 bases from V and 2 bases from J, leaving 11 bases between. DNA for the CDR3: TGCGCCAGCAGCCAGGGCAGGGGCGCCTACGAGCAGTACTTC. Amino acid sequence: CASSQGRGAYEQYF.

CDR3 protein: CASSWTGTGGTGELFF. The CDR3 bases are TGTGCCAGCAGCTGGACCGGGACAGGGGGCACCGGGGAGCTGTTTTTT. The genes are TRBV13 and TRBJ2-2, with 11 bases matching TRBD1. V lost 4 bases to trimming and J lost 4 bases; unmatched junction nucleotides: 5. Germline assignment: CDR1 PRHDT and CDR2 FYEKMQ (reference sequence). The CDR3 spans 16 residues. The whole variable domain, filled in from reference TRBV13 and TRBJ2-2, reads AAGVIQSPRHLIKEKRETATLKCYPIPRHDTVYWYQQGPGQDPQFLISFYEKMQSDKGSIPDRFSAQQFSDYHSELNMSSLELGDSALYFCASSWTGTGGTGELFFGEGSRLTVL.

V usage is TRBV5-1 and J usage is TRBJ2-2; D is unresolved. The CDR3 contains 13 residues. CDR1 and CDR2 from the germline V gene are SGHRS and YFSETQ. Deletions cut 0 bases from V and 6 bases from J, with 6 bases between. CDR3 nucleotide sequence: TGCGCCAGCAGCTTGGCCAGCGCCGGGGAGCTGTTTTTT. Encoded protein: CASSLASAGELFF.

This clone has only a few counts. The V call is TRBV18, the J call TRBJ1-6; D not resolved. V lost 1 base and J lost 8, with 12 bases in between. Per germline, CDR1 KGHSH and CDR2 LQKENI. This CDR3 has 15 amino acids. CDR3 region: CASSPLGSRDSPLHF. The CDR3 DNA reads TGTGCCAGCTCACCACTCGGTTCACGGGATTCACCCCTCCACTTT.

The chain has TRBV29-1 and TRBJ2-3; 7 bases are a match to TRBD2. The CDR3 consists of 13 residues. The ends lost 6 bases at V and 6 bases at J; junction bases unmatched: 9. From germline, CDR1 is SQVTM and CDR2 ANQGSEA. This CDR3 is CSVGRGEGDTQYF. CDR3 sequence (DNA): TGCAGCGTGGGTAGAGGGGAGGGTGATACGCAGTATTTT.

The chain couples TRBV6-5 to TRBJ2-3; D perhaps matches TRBD2 (6 bases). Germline assignment: CDR1 MNHEY and CDR2 SVGAGI. CDR3 length: 16 amino acids. With 4 bases removed from V and 1 base from J, the gap between germline ends came to 15 bases. CDR3 amino acids: CASSFIGGVRTDTQYF. The CDR3 DNA follows: TGTGCCAGCAGTTTCATAGGCGGGGTGCGCACAGATACGCAGTATTTT.

To note about this clone: Other DNA sequences within the sample encode an identical CDR3. The chain combines TRBV18 with TRBJ2-5, with 9 bases that match TRBD1. The junction had 0 bases not matched to a gene; V was cut back by 2 bases and J by 2 bases. The germline V gene has CDR1 KGHSH and CDR2 LQKENI. The CDR3 consists of 14 residues. The CDR3 loop reads CASSPGTGQETQYF. DNA for the CDR3: TGTGCCAGCTCACCAGGGACAGGGCAAGAGACCCAGTACTTC.

CDR3 DNA sequence: TGTGCCAGCTCACGCGGACAGCCTGGGGCTTTGAACACTGAAGCTTTCTTT. It specifies CASSRGQPGALNTEAFF. The gene calls are TRBV18 and TRBJ1-1, with D possibly TRBD1 on 6 matching bases. Germline V CDR1 and CDR2: KGHSH, LQKENI. Trimming took 4 bases from V and 0 from J, leaving 18 bases between them. CDR3 length: 17 amino acids.

This sequence joins TRBV5-6 and TRBJ1-2; 9 bases match TRBD1. V gave up 4 bases and J gave up 8 bases; unmatched junction bases: 9. The CDR3 length is 14 residues. Germline V gives CDR1 SGHDT, CDR2 YYEEEE. The CDR3 loop is CASSRDRALGGYTF. The CDR3 coding sequence is TGTGCCAGCAGCCGGGACAGGGCATTAGGGGGCTACACCTTC.

This clone was picked up a small number of times. The CDR3 protein is CASSISLNTEAFF. The CDR3 region has the DNA TGTGCCAGTAGTATTAGTCTTAACACTGAAGCTTTCTTT. The rearrangement joins TRBV19 to TRBJ1-1; D is undetermined. V dropped 3 bases and J dropped 2 bases, with 7 bases sitting between them. CDR1 is LNHDA, CDR2 SQIVND, per germline (reference sequence). The CDR3 has 13 amino acids. The full variable domain, rest sourced from reference TRBV19 and TRBJ1-1, is DGGITQSPKYLFRKEGQNVTLSCEQNLNHDAMYWYRQDPGQGLRLIYYSQIVNDFQKGDIAEGYSVSREKKESFPLTVTSAQKNPTAFYLCASSISLNTEAFFGQGTRLTVV.

The chain uses TRBV30 and TRBJ2-3, with D maybe TRBD2 (6 bases). Germline V gene sequence: CDR1 GTSNPN, CDR2 SVGIG (reference sequence). Trimming shortened V by 4 bases and J by 0 bases, and 14 bases separated the two germline ends. CDR3 length: 15 residues. DNA for the CDR3: TGTGCCTGGAAGTGGGGGGTCCCTAGCACAGATACGCAGTATTTT. Translating it yields CAWKWGVPSTDTQYF.

V usage is TRBV9 and J usage is TRBJ2-2, with 7 bases aligning to TRBD1. CDR3 length: 15 amino acids. From germline, CDR1 is SGDLS and CDR2 YYNGEE. The J segment lost 1 base and the V segment lost 4 bases, leaving 4 bases of the junction unmatched. For the CDR3, the DNA is TGTGCCAGCAGCCGGGACAGTATGAACACCGGGGAGCTGTTTTTT. It yields the protein CASSRDSMNTGELFF.

V gene TRBV4-3 combines with J gene TRBJ2-7; D may be TRBD2 (6 bases). The CDR3 covers 14 residues. Deletions cut 1 base from V and 3 bases from J, with 10 bases between. Germline V gives CDR1 LGHNA, CDR2 YSLEER. Written as DNA, the CDR3 is TGCGCCAGCAGCCAAGGGCGGGGCTACTACGAGCAGTACTTC. This gives the protein CASSQGRGYYEQYF.

This clone was observed a handful of times. This chain links TRBV2 with TRBJ2-2; tentative D call: TRBD2 (7 bases). Germline assignment: CDR1 SNHLY and CDR2 FYNNEI. The CDR3 is made up of 15 amino acids. V lost 5 bases, J lost 4 bases, and 14 bases lay in between. CDR3 loop: CASSPARGRTGELFF. The CDR3 nucleotides read TGTGCCAGCAGTCCCGCGCGGGGGCGCACCGGGGAGCTGTTTTTT.

This clone was seen more than once but under ten times. J is TRBJ1-4 and V is TRBV9; no definite D call. The V and J ends lost 2 bases and 7 bases respectively, with 15 bases between them. Germline CDR1 is SGDLS and CDR2 is YYNGEE. This CDR3 region has 15 residues. Here the CDR3 DNA reads TGTGCCAGCAGCGTCGAGGGTGGTTTCGTTGAAAAACTGTTTTTT. Protein product: CASSVEGGFVEKLFF.

The chain joins TRBV5-1 to TRBJ1-2; 7 positions agree with TRBD1. CDR1 is SGHRS and CDR2 is YFSETQ in the germline V gene. V dropped 1 base and J dropped 5; count of bases not matched to a gene: 8. CDR3 length equals 15 residues. In nucleotides, the CDR3 is TGCGCCAGCAGCTTGTCGCGGGACAGATCGTATGGCTACACCTTC. Amino acid sequence: CASSLSRDRSYGYTF.

Worth noting for this clone: Compared with germline, one end of the junction differs, possibly owing to a read error. The rearrangement links TRBV7-9 to TRBJ2-7, with D perhaps TRBD2 (5 bases). The germline V gene encodes CDR1 SEHNR and CDR2 FQNEAQ (reference sequence). The CDR3 has 16 amino acids. CDR3 nucleotide sequence: TGTTCCAGCAGCTTTTTGACGGGCGGGCCCTCCTACGAGCAGTACTTC. Its translation: CSSSFLTGGPSYEQYF.

The rearrangement links TRBV10-3 to TRBJ2-7; TRBD2 agrees at 7 bases. J gave up 6 bases and V 3 bases, and 11 bases lay outside the gene matches. This CDR3 comprises 15 residues. Germline CDR1 and CDR2: ENHRY and SYGVKD. CDR3 DNA sequence: TGTGCCATCAGTGAAGGACTAGGGGTGAATTCCGAGCAGTACTTC. This codes for CAISEGLGVNSEQYF.

The rearrangement joins TRBV6-1 to TRBJ1-2; D perhaps matches TRBD1 (6 bases). Germline values: CDR1 MNHNS, CDR2 SASEGT. Trimming removed 8 bases from V and 6 bases from J, with 16 bases in between. The CDR3 has 13 amino acids. The CDR3 DNA follows: TGTGCCAGCGTGCGATCGGGGGGCCATGGCTACACCTTC. Translated: CASVRSGGHGYTF.

V usage is TRBV29-1 and J usage is TRBJ1-4; 9 nucleotides match TRBD1. V trimming: 1 base; J trimming: 3 bases; junction bases outside the gene matches: 0. The CDR3 extends over 14 amino acids. Germline CDR1 reads SQVTM; CDR2 reads ANQGSEA. CDR3 in amino acids: CSVEGTGANEKLFF. CDR3 in DNA: TGCAGCGTTGAAGGGACAGGGGCTAATGAAAAACTGTTTTTT.